These 28 T cell receptor beta chains originate from one sample sequenced in a study of graft-versus-host responses after intestinal transplantation. What these receptors recognize is not known. The assay was immunoSEQ multiplex PCR, and TCRdb's table has in-frame clones only and misses some. The sample has about 120,000 clones, approximately 92% seen once; the top ten hold more than 0.1%. The source was unstimulated CD4+ T cells sorted from spleen or lymph node cells, collected before intestinal transplant. All receptors come from a human donor who received an intestinal transplant.

The V call is TRBV7-2, the J call TRBJ2-7; 9 bases align to TRBD1. The CDR3 has 14 residues. Looked up from germline, CDR1 is SGHTA and CDR2 is FQGNSA. After removal of 3 bases from V and 2 bases from J, the junction contained 2 bases not matched to a gene. CDR3 sequence: CASSFGQGTYEQYF. The DNA of the CDR3 is TGTGCCAGCAGCTTTGGACAGGGGACCTACGAGCAGTACTTC.

The V and J genes are TRBV6-5 and TRBJ2-5; 9 nucleotides agree with TRBD1. Losses at the gene ends were 3 bases for V and 7 bases for J; bases not matched to a gene: 6. The CDR3 covers 14 residues. Germline CDR1 reads MNHEY; CDR2 reads SVGAGI. DNA of the CDR3: TGTGCCAGCAGTTATACGGGACAGGGTGGGACCCAGTACTTC. This sequence encodes CASSYTGQGGTQYF.

V gene TRBV11-2 combines with J gene TRBJ2-5; D is uncertain. The CDR3 runs 10 residues. Trimming pared 5 bases from V and 2 bases from J, leaving 0 bases between. The germline V gene encodes CDR1 SGHAT and CDR2 FQNNGV. The CDR3 DNA follows: TGTGCCAGCAGCCAAGAGACCCAGTACTTC. As protein: CASSQETQYF.

This rearrangement joins TRBV4-2 to TRBJ2-1; 8 nucleotides agree with TRBD1. CDR1 and CDR2 from the germline V gene are LGHNA and YNFKEQ. The CDR3 consists of 16 residues. Trimming removed 3 bases from V and 3 bases from J; junction bases left unmatched: 7. The CDR3: CASSHTVTGGYNEQFF. The CDR3 nucleotides read TGTGCCAGCAGCCACACAGTCACAGGGGGCTACAATGAGCAGTTCTTC.

This rearrangement joins TRBV28 to TRBJ2-1; D is perhaps TRBD1 (6 bases). Trimming pared 6 bases from V and 0 bases from J, leaving 9 bases between. The CDR3 runs to 14 residues. Germline-derived CDR1 and CDR2 are MDHEN and SYDVKM. DNA of the CDR3: TGTGCCAGCAGACTGACAGGCTCCTACAATGAGCAGTTCTTC. Encoded protein: CASRLTGSYNEQFF.

The V call is TRBV28, the J call TRBJ1-2; weak D call: TRBD1 (5 bases). Germline CDR1 and CDR2: MDHEN and SYDVKM. The V end lost 3 bases, the J end lost 8 bases, and 22 bases lay between the germline ends. The CDR3 runs to 16 residues. The CDR3 DNA sequence: TGTGCCAGCAGTTTTTCGCAGGGAATCCTACGCGAGGGCTACACCTTC. This gives the protein CASSFSQGILREGYTF.

The rearrangement uses TRBV28 and TRBJ2-1, with 9 bases identical to TRBD1. The ends lost 4 bases at V and 12 bases at J; junction bases unmatched: 7. There are 13 residues in the CDR3. Germline CDR1 and CDR2: MDHEN and SYDVKM. The CDR3 nucleotides read TGTGCCAGCAGTTCGGGACAGGGAGGCGCGCAGTTCTTC. Translated, it gives CASSSGQGGAQFF.

V gene TRBV11-2 combines with J gene TRBJ2-7; D gene uncertain. This CDR3 comprises 12 residues. Trimming took off 1 base at V and 6 bases at J, with 7 bases between the two ends. Germline V gives CDR1 SGHAT, CDR2 FQNNGV. The CDR3 here is CASSLVSREQYF. CDR3 in DNA: TGTGCCAGCAGCTTAGTGTCCCGCGAGCAGTACTTC.

This sequence joins TRBV6-1 and TRBJ2-2; TRBD2 matches at 7 bases. The germline V gene encodes CDR1 MNHNS and CDR2 SASEGT. The CDR3 loop spans 15 amino acids. V was pared by 6 bases and J by 2 bases, with 6 bases of the junction left unmatched. The CDR3 sequence is CASRAGPPNTGELFF. CDR3 in DNA: TGTGCCAGCAGAGCGGGGCCGCCAAACACCGGGGAGCTGTTTTTT.

V and J are TRBV6-5 and TRBJ1-2; possible D gene TRBD1, 5 bases. The germline V and J ends were trimmed by 2 bases and 4 bases, with 14 bases remaining between them. Germline CDR1 and CDR2: MNHEY and SVGAGI. This CDR3 is 15 amino acids long. CDR3 DNA sequence: TGTGCCAGCAGTTACGGCCCGGGGCGCGGCTATGGCTACACCTTC. Protein product: CASSYGPGRGYGYTF.

V gene TRBV10-1 combines with J gene TRBJ2-2; 8 bases are shared with TRBD2. The trim removed 4 bases at V and 2 bases at J, leaving 9 bases unmatched. Germline V gives CDR1 WNHNN, CDR2 SYGVQD (reference sequence). The CDR3 consists of 17 residues. CDR3 loop: CASSGVGSGGNTGELFF. The DNA for the CDR3 is TGCGCCAGCAGTGGGGTCGGGAGCGGGGGTAACACCGGGGAGCTGTTTTTT.

This sequence joins TRBV30 and TRBJ1-5; D remains ambiguous. V was shortened by 1 base and J by 0 bases, with 10 bases between the two germline ends. This CDR3 region has 15 residues. Per germline, CDR1 GTSNPN and CDR2 SVGIG (reference sequence). The CDR3 region has the DNA TGTGCCTGGAGTGGGCTGGGCTTTAGCAATCAGCCCCAGCATTTT. Translation: CAWSGLGFSNQPQHF.

The chain carries TRBV9 and TRBJ2-5, with D perhaps given as TRBD1 or TRBD2 (5 bases each). V was clipped by 4 bases and J by 5 bases, with 39 bases between them. Germline CDR1 SGDLS, CDR2 YYNGEE. The CDR3 runs 22 residues. The CDR3, as DNA: TGTGCCAGCAGCCCCTACGATTTAGGACTTTTAACCTGGGGCAGGGAGCCGGAGACCCAGTACTTC. This translates into CASSPYDLGLLTWGREPETQYF.

The gene calls are TRBV15 and TRBJ1-5; unclear D gene. CDR3 size: 15 residues. Germline V gene sequence: CDR1 LNHNV, CDR2 YYDKDF (reference sequence). Trimming cost V 0 bases and J 5 bases, with 11 bases left between them. The CDR3 bases are TGTGCCACCAGCAGAGATTCCGTGAGAGATCAGCCCCAGCATTTT. This gives the protein CATSRDSVRDQPQHF.

A single count supports this clone. The chain carries TRBV6-6 and TRBJ1-2; 8 positions match TRBD1. Germline V CDR1 and CDR2: MNHNY, SVGAGI (reference sequence). The CDR3 length is 15 residues. Trimming removed 5 bases from V and 2 bases from J; junction bases left unmatched: 7. The DNA of the CDR3 is TGTGCCAGCAGTAGGGAACGGACAGGGAACTATGGCTACACCTTC. It yields the protein CASSRERTGNYGYTF.

For this clone: This sample includes further DNA sequences coding for the same CDR3. The gene calls are TRBV27 and TRBJ2-3; no firm D call. This CDR3 region has 13 residues. The germline V and J ends were trimmed by 2 bases and 1 base, with 4 bases remaining between them. Germline CDR1 and CDR2: MNHEY and SMNVEV (reference sequence). In DNA, the CDR3 is TGTGCCAGCAGTTTAAGTGGCACAGATACGCAGTATTTT. This encodes CASSLSGTDTQYF.

This chain links TRBV4-2 with TRBJ1-2, with D unresolved. Germline CDR1 is LGHNA and CDR2 is YNFKEQ. V was trimmed by 1 base and J by 1 base, leaving 4 bases between them. The CDR3 sequence is 13 residues long. The CDR3 nucleotides read TGTGCCAGCAGCCAAGTGAATAACTATGGCTACACCTTC. It codes for CASSQVNNYGYTF.

V usage is TRBV5-1 and J usage is TRBJ2-3, with 8 bases matching TRBD2. The CDR3 spans 15 residues. The germline V gene encodes CDR1 SGHRS and CDR2 YFSETQ. J gave up 3 bases and V 7 bases, and 10 bases lay outside the gene matches. The CDR3 coding sequence is TGCGCCAGCGCCTTACGGGAGGGGGGAACAGATACGCAGTATTTT. Protein product: CASALREGGTDTQYF.

The J gene is TRBJ2-1, the V gene TRBV6-1, with a possible D match to TRBD1 (6 bases). From germline, CDR1 is MNHNS and CDR2 SASEGT. V was shortened by 6 bases and J by 5 bases, with 17 bases between the two germline ends. The CDR3 loop spans 15 amino acids. The CDR3: CASRRPGQGNNEQFF. The CDR3 nucleotides read TGTGCCAGCAGACGCCCGGGACAAGGAAACAATGAGCAGTTCTTC.

The J gene is TRBJ2-5, the V gene TRBV30; D gene ambiguous. With the DNA end fitting TRBJ2-7 better, the J assignment may be wrong. Germline CDR1 GTSNPN, CDR2 SVGIG (reference sequence). This CDR3 has 13 amino acids. CDR3 in DNA: TGTGCCTGGAAGGGTTATTCATCCTACGAGCAGTACTTC. Its translation is CAWKGYSSYEQYF.

The rearrangement joins TRBV6-5 to TRBJ1-2; 8 bases align to TRBD1. The CDR3 spans 14 residues. Germline lookup yields CDR1 MNHEY and CDR2 SVGAGI. Trimming removed 0 bases from V and 8 bases from J; junction bases left unmatched: 5. The CDR3 is CASSYSRTGNGYTF. In DNA, the CDR3 is TGTGCCAGCAGTTACTCCCGGACAGGGAACGGCTACACCTTC.

This clone was detected once. The rearrangement joins TRBV21-1 to TRBJ1-5; the table's D call TRBD1 went unverified against the DNA. TRBV21-1 is flagged as a pseudogene. The CDR3 runs to 17 residues. This CDR3 reads CASTSTGRGEFNQPQHF. The CDR3 region has the DNA TGTGCCAGCACCTCTACAGGGCGAGGGGAATTTAATCAGCCCCAGCATTTT.

This sequence joins TRBV7-9 and TRBJ2-5; 8 bases align to TRBD1. The CDR3 covers 15 residues. Germline loops: CDR1 SEHNR, CDR2 FQNEAQ (reference sequence). The junction had 7 bases not matched to a gene; V was cut back by 4 bases and J by 3 bases. The CDR3 region has the DNA TGTGCCAGCAGCTCACAGGGGGGTGGGGAAGAGACCCAGTACTTC. Amino acids: CASSSQGGGEETQYF. Full variable domain (rest looked up from reference TRBV7-9 and TRBJ2-5): DTGVSQNPRHKITKRGQNVTFRCDPISEHNRLYWYRQTLGQGPEFLTYFQNEAQLEKSRLLSDRFSAERPKGSFSTLEIQRTEQGDSAMYLCASSSQGGGEETQYFGPGTRLLVL.

The chain uses TRBV6-8 and TRBJ2-5; TRBD2 aligns across 13 bases. The CDR3 extends over 19 amino acids. The germline V gene encodes CDR1 MNHGY and CDR2 SAAAGT. Germline trimming cut 3 bases from V and 5 bases from J; bases unmatched to any gene: 15. The CDR3 DNA follows: TGTGCCAGCAGTTATCTCCCCACTAGCGGGAGGGCCGGGATGGAGACCCAGTACTTC. Amino acids: CASSYLPTSGRAGMETQYF.

CDR3 sequence (DNA): TGTGCCAGCAGTTTAAGAGGGCGGGGGGACAATGAGCAGTTCTTC. Translated, it gives CASSLRGRGDNEQFF. This sequence joins TRBV27 and TRBJ2-1; TRBD2 matches at 8 bases. The length of the CDR3 is 15 residues. The germline gives CDR1 MNHEY, CDR2 SMNVEV (reference sequence). J gave up 5 bases and V 2 bases, and 5 bases lay outside the gene matches.

The chain combines TRBV5-1 with TRBJ2-7, with 8 bases that match TRBD2. From germline, CDR1 is SGHRS and CDR2 YFSETQ. The CDR3 contains 14 residues. Trimming at V came to 8 bases and at J to 3 bases, leaving 10 bases not matched to a gene. The chain's CDR3 is CARTPAREVYEQYF. CDR3 nucleotide sequence: TGCGCCAGGACCCCAGCGCGGGAGGTCTACGAGCAGTACTTC.

The V and J genes are TRBV2 and TRBJ2-1; a possible D gene is TRBD2 (7 bases). Per germline, CDR1 SNHLY and CDR2 FYNNEI. The length of the CDR3 is 15 residues. V lost 3 bases, J lost 8 bases, and 17 bases lay in between. The CDR3 DNA reads TGTGCCAGCAGTGATAGGGGGGGCGCAGGGGATGAGCAGTTCTTC. Translation: CASSDRGGAGDEQFF. Full variable domain (rest looked up from reference TRBV2 and TRBJ2-1): EPEVTQTPSHQVTQMGQEVILRCVPISNHLYFYWYRQILGQKVEFLVSFYNNEISEKSEIFDDQFSVERPDGSNFTLKIRSTKLEDSAMYFCASSDRGGAGDEQFFGPGTRLTVL.

This clone was counted a single time. DNA for the CDR3: TGTGCCTGGAGTCCCCAATCTACACTGTTTTTT. Its translation is CAWSPQSTLFF. This chain uses TRBV30 with TRBJ1-4; no reliable D call. Germline V CDR1 and CDR2: GTSNPN, SVGIG (reference sequence). Trimming cost V 2 bases and J 13 bases, with 11 bases left between them. CDR3 length: 11 amino acids.